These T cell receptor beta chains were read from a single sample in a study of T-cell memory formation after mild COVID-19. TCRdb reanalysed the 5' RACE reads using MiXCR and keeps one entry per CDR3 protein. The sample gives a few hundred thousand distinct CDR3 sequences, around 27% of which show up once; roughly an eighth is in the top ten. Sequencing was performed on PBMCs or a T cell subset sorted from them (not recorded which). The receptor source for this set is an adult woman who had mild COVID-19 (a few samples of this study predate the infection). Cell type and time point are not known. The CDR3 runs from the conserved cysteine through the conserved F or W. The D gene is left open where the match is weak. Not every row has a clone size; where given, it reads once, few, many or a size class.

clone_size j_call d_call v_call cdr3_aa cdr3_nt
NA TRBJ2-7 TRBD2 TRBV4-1 CASSQVGLAEVRLYF TGCGCCAGCAGCCAAGTTGGTCTAGCGGAAGTACGATTGTACTTC
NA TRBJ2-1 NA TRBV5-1 CASSLPGLGGTYEQFF TGCGCCAGCAGCTTGCCGGGGCTAGGAGGCACCTATGAGCAGTTCTTC
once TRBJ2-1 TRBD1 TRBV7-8 CASREDRGSRNEQFF TGTGCCAGCAGAGAAGACAGGGGGAGTCGGAATGAGCAGTTCTTC
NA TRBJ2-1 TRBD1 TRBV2 CASSHPEGQGFDEQFF TGTGCCAGCAGCCATCCCGAGGGACAGGGTTTTGATGAGCAGTTCTTC
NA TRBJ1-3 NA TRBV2 CANSPQGNTIYF TGTGCCAACTCCCCCCAAGGGAACACCATATATTTT
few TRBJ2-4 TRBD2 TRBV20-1 CSAHTLAGRGDIQYF TGCAGTGCTCATACTTTAGCGGGACGAGGCGACATTCAGTACTTC
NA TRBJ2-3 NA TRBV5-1 CASSLDGPHTDTQYF TGCGCCAGCAGCTTGGATGGGCCACACACAGATACGCAGTATTTT
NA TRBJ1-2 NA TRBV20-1 CSAGAGPLGAYGYTF TGCAGTGCTGGAGCAGGACCGTTAGGAGCCTATGGCTACACCTTC
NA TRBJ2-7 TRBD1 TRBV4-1 CASSQVTGYYEQYF TGCGCCAGCAGCCAAGTGACAGGGTACTACGAGCAGTACTTC
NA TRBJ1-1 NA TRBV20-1 CSASLGRDTEAFF TGCAGTGCTAGTCTCGGGCGGGACACTGAAGCTTTCTTT
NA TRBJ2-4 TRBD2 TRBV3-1 CASSRDGLAGRGNIQYF TGTGCCAGCAGCCGAGATGGACTAGCGGGGAGGGGAAACATTCAGTACTTC